The entry below gives a single T cell receptor (beta chain) sequence along with its context. Its antigen remains unknown. The record originates from a study of radiotherapy plus CTLA-4 blockade in lung cancer. Overall study context: Patients showed objective responses in about 20% of cases and disease control in 25% to 40%.

V lost 6 bases, J lost 0 bases, and 11 bases lay in between. Germline CDR1 and CDR2: LNHDA and SQIVND (reference sequence). CDR3 length: 14 amino acids. Study findings and constraints: The best predictor of response was reported to be early blood T cell clone dynamics, with interferon-beta. Tumor-origin TCR clones grew in blood after radiotherapy plus ipilimumab.

Clones were sequenced by immunoSEQ multiplex PCR, and TCRdb holds only the in-frame ones, with some missing. Of about 51,000 clones in the sample, roughly 77% are singletons; the top ten hold 7.5% to 9.5%. Focal radiation was given together with CTLA-4 blockade (ipilimumab) to patients with chemo-refractory metastatic non-small-cell lung cancer. J is TRBJ1-1 and V is TRBV19; no reliable D call. The sequenced sample was peripheral blood, obtained from a patient treated with radiotherapy plus ipilimumab. The origin of this receptor is a human donor with non-small cell lung cancer who had a complete response to radiotherapy plus ipilimumab. The CDR3 sequence: CASRLHRMNTEAFF. CDR3 coding DNA: TGTGCCAGTAGGTTACATCGTATGAACACTGAAGCTTTCTTT. The full variable domain, in which reference TRBV19 and TRBJ1-1 provide the parts outside the CDR3, is DGGITQSPKYLFRKEGQNVTLSCEQNLNHDAMYWYRQDPGQGLRLIYYSQIVNDFQKGDIAEGYSVSREKKESFPLTVTSAQKNPTAFYLCASRLHRMNTEAFFGQGTRLTVV.